This T cell receptor (beta chain) is drawn from a study of blood T cell repertoires in COVID-19. The V gene end was trimmed by 5 bases and the J gene end by 1 base; junction bases not matched to a gene: 10. The CDR3 is made up of 16 amino acids. CDR1 and CDR2 (germline): SGHNT, YYREEE (reference sequence). Data came from immunoSEQ multiplex PCR; TCRdb stores just in-frame clones and leaves some out. The data contain more than 300,000 clones, approximately 90% of them singletons. The clonotype originates from a woman younger than 30 who had recovered from COVID-19. Input material: PBMCs or T cells enriched from blood (not recorded which). This sequence joins TRBV5-4 and TRBJ2-5; 8 positions agree with TRBD2. Written as DNA, the CDR3 is TGTGCCAGCAGTCCGGACTGGCGGGGGGCCCAAGAGACCCAGTACTTC. Its translation: CASSPDWRGAQETQYF.